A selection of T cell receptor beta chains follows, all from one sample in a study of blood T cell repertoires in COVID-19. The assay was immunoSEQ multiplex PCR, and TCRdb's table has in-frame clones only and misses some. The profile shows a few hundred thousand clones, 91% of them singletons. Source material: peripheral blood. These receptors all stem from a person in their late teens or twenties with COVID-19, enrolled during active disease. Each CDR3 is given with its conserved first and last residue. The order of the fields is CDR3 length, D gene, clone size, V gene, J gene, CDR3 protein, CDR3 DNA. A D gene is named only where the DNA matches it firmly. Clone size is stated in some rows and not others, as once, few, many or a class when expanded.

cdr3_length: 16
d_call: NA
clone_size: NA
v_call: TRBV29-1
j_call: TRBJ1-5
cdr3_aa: CSVEDVGGQDDQPQHF
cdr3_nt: TGCAGCGTTGAAGATGTTGGCGGACAAGATGATCAGCCCCAGCATTTT

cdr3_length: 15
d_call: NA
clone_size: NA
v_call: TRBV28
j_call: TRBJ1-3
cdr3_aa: CASSPEGSGRNTIYF
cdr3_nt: TGTGCCAGCAGCCCCGAGGGTTCTGGGAGAAACACCATATATTTT

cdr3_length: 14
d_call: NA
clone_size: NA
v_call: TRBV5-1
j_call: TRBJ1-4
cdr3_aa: CASSPEGANEKLFF
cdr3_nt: TGCGCCAGCAGCCCTGAAGGGGCTAATGAAAAACTGTTTTTT

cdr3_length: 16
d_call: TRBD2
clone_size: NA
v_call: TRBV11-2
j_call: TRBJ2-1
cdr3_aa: CASSSPRTSGNNEQFF
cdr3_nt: TGTGCCAGCAGCTCGCCGAGGACTAGCGGGAACAATGAGCAGTTCTTC

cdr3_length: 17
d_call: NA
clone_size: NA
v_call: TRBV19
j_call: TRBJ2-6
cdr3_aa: CASSASGQIFGANVLTF
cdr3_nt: TGTGCCAGTAGTGCCAGTGGACAGATTTTTGGGGCCAACGTCCTGACTTTC

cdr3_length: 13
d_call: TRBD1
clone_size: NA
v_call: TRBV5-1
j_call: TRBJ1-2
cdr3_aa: CASSLTGGGGYTF
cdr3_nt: TGCGCCAGCAGCTTGACAGGGGGCGGTGGCTACACCTTC

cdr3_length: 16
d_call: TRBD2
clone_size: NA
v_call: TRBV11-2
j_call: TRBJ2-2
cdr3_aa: CASSLDSGSLTGELFF
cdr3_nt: TGTGCCAGCAGCTTAGACAGCGGGAGCCTGACCGGGGAGCTGTTTTTT

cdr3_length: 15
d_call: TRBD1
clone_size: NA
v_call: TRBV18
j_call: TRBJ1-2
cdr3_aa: CASSPGTDLGYGYTF
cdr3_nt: TGTGCCAGCTCACCAGGGACAGACTTGGGCTATGGCTACACCTTC

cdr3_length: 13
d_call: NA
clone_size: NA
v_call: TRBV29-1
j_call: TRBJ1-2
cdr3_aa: CSAQDSGSYGYTF
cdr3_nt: TGCAGCGCCCAGGACAGCGGATCCTATGGCTACACCTTC

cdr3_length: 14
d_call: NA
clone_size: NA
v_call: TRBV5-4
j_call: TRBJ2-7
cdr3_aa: CASSGGTETYEQYF
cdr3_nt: TGTGCCAGCAGCGGGGGGACCGAAACCTACGAGCAGTACTTC

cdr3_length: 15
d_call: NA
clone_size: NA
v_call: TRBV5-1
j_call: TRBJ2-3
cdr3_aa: CASSLDGARTDTQYF
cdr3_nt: TGCGCCAGCAGCTTGGATGGGGCCCGCACAGATACGCAGTATTTT

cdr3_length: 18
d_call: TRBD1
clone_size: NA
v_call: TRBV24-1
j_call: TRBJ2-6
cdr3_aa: CATSDWETGGPGANVLTF
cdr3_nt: TGTGCCACCAGTGATTGGGAGACAGGGGGGCCAGGGGCCAACGTCCTGACTTTC

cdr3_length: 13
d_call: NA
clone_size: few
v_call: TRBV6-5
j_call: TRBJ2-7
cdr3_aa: CASSSPWGDEQYF
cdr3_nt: TGTGCCAGCAGTTCCCCGTGGGGGGACGAGCAGTACTTC

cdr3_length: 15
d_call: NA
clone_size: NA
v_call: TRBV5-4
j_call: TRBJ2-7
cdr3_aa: CASSPNRGPSYEQYF
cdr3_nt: TGTGCCAGCAGCCCGAACCGGGGTCCCTCCTACGAGCAGTACTTC

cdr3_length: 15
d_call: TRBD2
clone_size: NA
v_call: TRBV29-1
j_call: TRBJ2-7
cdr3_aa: CSVGLAGVRSYEQYF
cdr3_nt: TGCAGCGTAGGACTAGCGGGAGTTAGATCATACGAGCAGTACTTC

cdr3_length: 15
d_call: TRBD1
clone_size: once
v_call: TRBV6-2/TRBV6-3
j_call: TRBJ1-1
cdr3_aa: CASSYETGGHPEAFF
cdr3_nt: TGTGCCAGCAGTTACGAGACAGGGGGCCACCCTGAAGCTTTCTTT

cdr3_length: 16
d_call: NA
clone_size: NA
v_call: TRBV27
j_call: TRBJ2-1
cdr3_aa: CASSLIGGNSYNEQFF
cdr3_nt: TGTGCCAGCAGTCTCATAGGGGGAAACTCCTACAATGAGCAGTTCTTC

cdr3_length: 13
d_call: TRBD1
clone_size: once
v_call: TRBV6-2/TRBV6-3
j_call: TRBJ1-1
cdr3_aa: CASSYRGPTEAFF
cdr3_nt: TGTGCCAGCAGTTACAGGGGGCCCACTGAAGCTTTCTTT

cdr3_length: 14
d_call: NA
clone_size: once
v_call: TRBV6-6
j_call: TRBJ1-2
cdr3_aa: CASRRDTGNYGYTF
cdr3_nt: TGTGCCAGCAGACGAGATACGGGTAACTATGGCTACACCTTC

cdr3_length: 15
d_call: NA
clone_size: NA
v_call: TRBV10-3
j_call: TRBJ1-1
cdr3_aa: CAISESNLAGTEAFF
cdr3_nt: TGTGCCATCAGTGAGTCGAATCTGGCAGGGACTGAAGCTTTCTTT

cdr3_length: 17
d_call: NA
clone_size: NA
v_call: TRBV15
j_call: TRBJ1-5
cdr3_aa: CATSRDLRGGSNQPQHF
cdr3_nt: TGTGCCACCAGCAGAGATTTAAGGGGGGGCAGCAATCAGCCCCAGCATTTT

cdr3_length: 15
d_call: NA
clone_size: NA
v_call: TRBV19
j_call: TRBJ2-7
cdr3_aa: CASAPGSGSSYEQYF
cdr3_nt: TGTGCCAGTGCCCCGGGAAGCGGCAGCTCCTACGAGCAGTACTTC

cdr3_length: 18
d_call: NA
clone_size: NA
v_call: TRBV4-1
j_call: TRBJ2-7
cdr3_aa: CASSQGAVMDSGIYEQYF
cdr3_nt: TGCGCCAGCAGCCAAGGCGCAGTTATGGACAGCGGGATCTACGAGCAGTACTTC

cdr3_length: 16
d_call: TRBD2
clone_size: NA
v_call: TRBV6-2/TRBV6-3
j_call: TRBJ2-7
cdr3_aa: CASSKWKTSGSYEQYF
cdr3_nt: TGTGCCAGCAGTAAGTGGAAGACTAGCGGGTCCTACGAGCAGTACTTC

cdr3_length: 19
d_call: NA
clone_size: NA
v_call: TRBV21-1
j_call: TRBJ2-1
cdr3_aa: CASSKGFPWWGEINNEQFF
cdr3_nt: TGTGCCAGCAGCAAAGGATTCCCATGGTGGGGGGAGATCAACAATGAGCAGTTCTTC

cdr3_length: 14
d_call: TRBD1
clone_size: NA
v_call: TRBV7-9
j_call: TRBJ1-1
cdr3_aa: CASSSTGVNTEAFF
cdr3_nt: TGTGCCAGCAGCTCGACAGGGGTGAACACTGAAGCTTTCTTT

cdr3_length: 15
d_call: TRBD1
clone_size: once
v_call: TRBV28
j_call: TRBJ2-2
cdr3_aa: CASSRGDRDTGELFF
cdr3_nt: TGTGCCAGCAGCCGCGGGGACAGGGACACCGGGGAGCTGTTTTTT

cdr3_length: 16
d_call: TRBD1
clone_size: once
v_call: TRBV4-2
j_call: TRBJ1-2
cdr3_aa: CASSQVTEGASSGYTF
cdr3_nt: TGTGCCAGCAGCCAAGTGACTGAGGGGGCCTCCAGCGGCTACACCTTC

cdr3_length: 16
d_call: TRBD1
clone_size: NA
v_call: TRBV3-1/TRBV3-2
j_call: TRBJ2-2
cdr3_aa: CASSQYGTGGTGELFF
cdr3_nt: TGTGCCAGCAGCCAATATGGGACAGGGGGCACCGGGGAGCTGTTTTTT